These 21 T cell receptor beta chains came from one sample sequenced in a study of cytomegalovirus exposure and HLA in healthy donors (dated by TCRdb to about 2017). Receptor amplification or capture employed the immunoSEQ multiplex PCR assay. TCRdb's version of the immuneACCESS table is confined to in-frame rearrangements and falls short of the full clone set. An unresolved V gene accounts for under half of the shortfall where checked; the remainder is of unknown origin. The sample table lists nearly 200,000 clones, more than 65% of them with a count of one. Roughly 12% of the sample is taken by the ten largest. Material: PBMCs. The receptors here all came from a woman aged 25 to 39 in good health and CMV-seropositive.

V and J are TRBV28 and TRBJ1-2, with D unresolved. V lost 3 bases and J lost 4, with 12 bases in between. Germline assignment: CDR1 MDHEN and CDR2 SYDVKM. The CDR3 totals 14 residues. The CDR3 region has the DNA TGTGCCAGCAGTTTTGGTTCCGGAGCCTATGGCTACACCTTC. Encoded protein: CASSFGSGAYGYTF.

The gene calls are TRBV7-2 and TRBJ1-1; TRBD1 aligns across 11 bases. The length of the CDR3 is 16 residues. The trim removed 6 bases at V and 1 base at J, leaving 7 bases unmatched. Germline V gene data show CDR1 as SGHTA and CDR2 as FQGNSA. CDR3: CASRVDRGRGNTEAFF. The CDR3 bases are TGTGCCAGCAGAGTGGACAGGGGGCGGGGGAACACTGAAGCTTTCTTT.

The chain uses TRBV7-2 and TRBJ2-1; no reliable D call. Trimming shortened V by 1 base and J by 0 bases, and 7 bases separated the two germline ends. The CDR3 runs to 15 residues. The germline gives CDR1 SGHTA, CDR2 FQGNSA. CDR3 residues: CASSLGLGSYNEQFF. The DNA for the CDR3 is TGTGCCAGCAGCTTAGGGCTAGGCTCCTACAATGAGCAGTTCTTC.

The rearrangement uses TRBV29-1 and TRBJ2-5; D call uncertain. From germline, CDR1 is SQVTM and CDR2 ANQGSEA. The CDR3 is 12 residues long. Trimming stripped 3 bases from V and 0 bases from J, with 5 bases between. This CDR3 is CSVDSYQETQYF. Written as DNA, the CDR3 is TGCAGCGTTGACAGTTACCAAGAGACCCAGTACTTC.

This chain links TRBV4-2 with TRBJ2-7, with 7 nucleotides matching TRBD2. V trimming: 3 bases; J trimming: 2 bases; junction bases outside the gene matches: 10. The CDR3 spans 16 residues. Germline CDR1 reads LGHNA; CDR2 reads YNFKEQ. CDR3 DNA: TGTGCCAGCAGCCAGGAGGGACTAAATGGTGCCTACGAGCAGTACTTC. Its protein product is CASSQEGLNGAYEQYF.

CDR3 region: CASSAFTNYGYTF. The CDR3 coding sequence is TGTGCCAGCAGTGCCTTTACTAACTATGGCTACACCTTC. This chain joins TRBV25-1 and TRBJ1-2; D not resolved. V was clipped by 4 bases and J by 0 bases, with 6 bases between them. The germline CDR1 and CDR2 sequences are MGHDK and SYGVNS. This CDR3 has 13 amino acids.

The J gene is TRBJ1-2, the V gene TRBV2; 8 bases line up with TRBD1. The CDR3 sequence is 13 residues long. Germline loops: CDR1 SNHLY, CDR2 FYNNEI. After removal of 8 bases from V and 4 bases from J, the junction contained 6 bases not matched to a gene. CDR3 sequence (DNA): TGTGCCAGCCAACAAGGGACAGGCTATGGCTACACCTTC. Residues: CASQQGTGYGYTF.

CDR3 residues: CASSPLARVGQTQYF. The CDR3 coding sequence is TGTGCCAGCAGTCCGCTAGCGAGGGTGGGACAGACCCAGTACTTC. The V gene is TRBV28, the J gene TRBJ2-5; tentatively, D is TRBD2 (6 bases). V was clipped by 5 bases and J by 6 bases, with 19 bases between them. This CDR3 has 15 residues. Germline V CDR1 and CDR2: MDHEN, SYDVKM.

The rearrangement uses TRBV27 and TRBJ2-7; D is possibly TRBD1 (5 bases). V shed 7 bases and J shed 2 bases, with 12 bases lying between them. This CDR3 contains 13 residues. Germline lookup yields CDR1 MNHEY and CDR2 SMNVEV (reference sequence). CDR3 residues: CASTSGLPYEQYF. The CDR3 DNA reads as TGTGCCAGCACCTCAGGGTTGCCCTACGAGCAGTACTTC.

CDR3 region: CASSQGQAPNEKLFF. For the CDR3, the DNA is TGTGCCAGCAGCCAAGGACAGGCTCCGAATGAAAAACTGTTTTTT. The rearrangement joins TRBV4-2 to TRBJ1-4, with D perhaps matching TRBD1 (6 bases). The CDR3 contains 15 residues. Looked up from germline, CDR1 is LGHNA and CDR2 is YNFKEQ. Trimming shortened V by 1 base and J by 5 bases, and 11 bases separated the two germline ends.

The rearrangement links TRBV6-5 to TRBJ2-7, with 9 positions matching TRBD2. The ends lost 2 bases at V and 6 bases at J; junction bases unmatched: 5. The length of the CDR3 is 14 residues. Germline V CDR1 and CDR2: MNHEY, SVGAGI. The CDR3 loop reads CASSYGGRGGEQYF. The DNA of the CDR3 is TGTGCCAGCAGTTACGGCGGGAGGGGGGGCGAGCAGTACTTC.

The J gene is TRBJ1-2, the V gene TRBV7-3, with 7 bases aligning to TRBD1. The CDR3 contains 16 residues. CDR1 and CDR2 from the germline V gene are SGHTA and FQGTGA. The ends lost 5 bases at V and 4 bases at J; junction bases unmatched: 13. The CDR3, as DNA: TGTGCCAGCAGCCCCCAAGGGACAGCCGTCGGCTATGGCTACACCTTC. This sequence encodes CASSPQGTAVGYGYTF.

The chain recombines TRBV11-3 with TRBJ1-1; D not resolved. Germline V gives CDR1 SGHNT, CDR2 YENEEA. V dropped 3 bases and J dropped 0 bases, with 8 bases sitting between them. This CDR3 has 14 residues. The CDR3 loop is CASSFTGMNTEAFF. CDR3 sequence (DNA): TGTGCCAGCAGCTTTACGGGGATGAACACTGAAGCTTTCTTT. Based on the CDR3 plus reference TRBV11-3 and TRBJ1-1, the full variable domain is EAGVVQSPRYKIIEKKQPVAFWCNPISGHNTLYWYLQNLGQGPELLIRYENEEAVDDSQLPKDRFSAERLKGVDSTLKIQPAELGDSAVYLCASSFTGMNTEAFFGQGTRLTVV.

The V gene is TRBV5-1, the J gene TRBJ2-1, with D possibly being TRBD1 (5 bases). The CDR3 has 14 residues. With 3 bases removed from V and 0 bases from J, the gap between germline ends came to 7 bases. Germline V CDR1 and CDR2: SGHRS, YFSETQ. The CDR3 sequence: CASSWGSSYNEQFF. The DNA of the CDR3 is TGCGCCAGCAGCTGGGGCAGCTCCTACAATGAGCAGTTCTTC. Together with reference TRBV5-1 and TRBJ2-1, the CDR3 gives the full variable domain: KAGVTQTPRYLIKTRGQQVTLSCSPISGHRSVSWYQQTPGQGLQFLFEYFSETQRNKGNFPGRFSGRQFSNSRSEMNVSTLELGDSALYLCASSWGSSYNEQFFGPGTRLTVL.

The chain uses TRBV6-6 and TRBJ2-2; 7 bases fit TRBD1. CDR1 and CDR2 from the germline V gene are MNHNY and SVGAGI (reference sequence). The CDR3 totals 15 residues. The trim removed 5 bases at V and 4 bases at J, leaving 7 bases unmatched. CDR3 DNA: TGTGCCAGCAGTGGGAACAGGGGTCCCACCGGGGAGCTGTTTTTT. Translation gives CASSGNRGPTGELFF.

This clone was recorded once. The J gene is TRBJ2-1, the V gene TRBV7-9; D not certain. This CDR3 has 13 amino acids. Trimming shortened V by 1 base and J by 3 bases, and 4 bases separated the two germline ends. Germline V CDR1 and CDR2: SEHNR, FQNEAQ (reference sequence). The DNA for the CDR3 is TGTGCCAGCAGCTTAGGACACTACAATGAGCAGTTCTTC. Protein: CASSLGHYNEQFF.

The chain carries TRBV27 and TRBJ2-2, with unresolved D. The CDR3 is made up of 14 amino acids. The germline CDR1 and CDR2 sequences are MNHEY and SMNVEV (reference sequence). Trimming took 4 bases from V and 0 from J, leaving 6 bases between them. The CDR3 sequence: CASSYFPNTGELFF. The CDR3, as DNA: TGTGCCAGCAGTTACTTCCCGAACACCGGGGAGCTGTTTTTT.

This clone was counted a single time. This sequence joins TRBV5-1 and TRBJ1-4, with D possibly TRBD1 on 6 matching bases. Trimming removed 0 bases at V and 15 bases at J, with 21 bases between. Per germline, CDR1 SGHRS and CDR2 YFSETQ. The CDR3 consists of 15 residues. The CDR3 spells CASSLVGGPLQMMFF. Written as DNA, the CDR3 is TGCGCCAGCAGCTTGGTAGGGGGTCCCCTACAAATGATGTTTTTT.

This rearrangement joins TRBV19 to TRBJ1-1; perhaps TRBD1 as D (5 bases). The V end was cut by 5 bases, the J end by 2 bases, with 9 bases between. The germline V gene encodes CDR1 LNHDA and CDR2 SQIVND (reference sequence). The length of the CDR3 is 13 residues. This CDR3 reads CASSPGGNTEAFF. The CDR3 nucleotides are TGTGCCAGTAGTCCCGGGGGAAACACTGAAGCTTTCTTT.

The V and J genes are TRBV6-6 and TRBJ2-5; D is uncertain. From germline, CDR1 is MNHNY and CDR2 SVGAGI (reference sequence). The germline V and J ends were trimmed by 6 bases and 5 bases, with 10 bases remaining between them. This CDR3 contains 12 residues. The CDR3 DNA reads TGTGCCAGCAGCCTAACGAGGGAGACCCAGTACTTC. Residues: CASSLTRETQYF.

The chain has TRBV27 and TRBJ2-7; TRBD2 matches at 11 bases. The CDR3 contains 15 residues. J gave up 5 bases and V 9 bases, and 12 bases lay outside the gene matches. Germline CDR1 MNHEY, CDR2 SMNVEV (reference sequence). DNA of the CDR3: TGTGCCAGTAGATTAGCGGGAGGGCCGCGGAACGAGCAGTACTTC. It yields the protein CASRLAGGPRNEQYF.